These 9 T cell receptor beta chains share one sample of origin, sequenced in a study of regulatory T cells in long-lasting Graves disease. Documented time point: newly diagnosed GD, antithyroid drugs for less than 3 months. RNA extracted from PBMCs served as the sequencing template. The authors built TCR beta libraries using iRepertoire HTBI primers and Arm-PCR of CDR3 regions. Using its own MiXCR run on the multiplex PCR reads, TCRdb lists one record per CDR3 protein. In the table there are 300,000 to 400,000 distinct CDR3 sequences, approximately 20% of which are singletons. The specimen was peripheral blood mononuclear cells (PBMCs), collected at new diagnosis, from a patient treated with antithyroid drugs. The receptors were sampled from a female donor with Graves disease.

The gene calls are TRBV7-9 and TRBJ2-4; D gene uncertain. The CDR3 extends over 12 amino acids. CDR1 and CDR2 from the germline V gene are SEHNR and FQNEAQ (reference sequence). Trimming took 1 base from V and 8 from J, leaving 6 bases between them. CDR3 DNA sequence: TGTGCCAGCAGCTTAGTTGAGGACATTCAGTACTTC. It codes for CASSLVEDIQYF. The variable domain in full, completed from reference TRBV7-9 and TRBJ2-4, reads DTGVSQNPRHKITKRGQNVTFRCDPISEHNRLYWYRQTLGQGPEFLTYFQNEAQLEKSRLLSDRFSAERPKGSFSTLEIQRTEQGDSAMYLCASSLVEDIQYFGAGTRLSVL.

This clonotype was counted ten times or more. V and J are TRBV7-6 and TRBJ1-2; possibly TRBD1 for D (6 bases). Per the germline V gene, CDR1 is SGHVS and CDR2 is FNYEAQ. This CDR3 is built from 15 residues. V was clipped by 1 base and J by 7 bases, with 16 bases between them. CDR3 loop: CASSLGETGRGGYTF. The CDR3 DNA follows: TGTGCCAGCAGCTTAGGCGAAACAGGGAGGGGTGGCTACACCTTC.

In this sample, this clonotype turned up many times. The chain employs TRBV10-3 and TRBJ2-2, with TRBD2 matching over 12 bases. With 2 bases clipped from V and 1 base from J, the junction kept 5 bases outside the gene matches. The germline CDR1 and CDR2 sequences are ENHRY and SYGVKD. The CDR3 loop spans 18 amino acids. The CDR3 coding sequence is TGTGCCATCAGTGAGCTGGGACTAGCGGGTGGGAACACCGGGGAGCTGTTTTTT. It codes for CAISELGLAGGNTGELFF.

The chain combines TRBV11-2 with TRBJ2-7; tentative D call: TRBD1 (5 bases). V lost 6 bases and J lost 2, with 17 bases in between. Germline-derived CDR1 and CDR2 are SGHAT and FQNNGV. This CDR3 spans 15 amino acids. Here the CDR3 reads CASSPGKGIPYEQYF. DNA for the CDR3: TGTGCCAGCAGTCCGGGTAAGGGGATACCCTACGAGCAGTACTTC.

This clonotype appeared many times. The J gene is TRBJ1-2, the V gene TRBV18; a possible D gene is TRBD1 (6 bases). Trimming took 3 bases from V and 6 from J, leaving 23 bases between them. The CDR3 length is 17 residues. Germline V gene sequence: CDR1 KGHSH, CDR2 LQKENI. Here the CDR3 reads CASSPGSDWGPGHGYTF. CDR3 coding DNA: TGTGCCAGCTCACCGGGATCGGATTGGGGGCCCGGGCATGGCTACACCTTC.

The table lists this clonotype with many counts. The chain employs TRBV13 and TRBJ2-1, with D perhaps TRBD2 (6 bases). The CDR3 contains 13 residues. Germline CDR1 and CDR2: PRHDT and FYEKMQ (reference sequence). Trimming took off 8 bases at V and 3 bases at J, with 11 bases between the two ends. The CDR3 DNA reads as TGTGCCAGCGGTGAGCGGGTCTACAATGAGCAGTTCTTC. This sequence encodes CASGERVYNEQFF.

The chain joins TRBV28 to TRBJ2-7; 9 nucleotides line up with TRBD1. CDR1 is MDHEN and CDR2 is SYDVKM in the germline V gene. V dropped 4 bases and J dropped 0; count of bases not matched to a gene: 4. CDR3 length: 15 amino acids. The CDR3: CASSWGDRASYEQYF. DNA of the CDR3: TGTGCCAGCAGTTGGGGGGACAGGGCCTCCTACGAGCAGTACTTC.

This clonotype was found a few times. The J gene is TRBJ2-7, the V gene TRBV7-9; TRBD2 is a possible D gene (6 bases). CDR3 length: 14 amino acids. Germline values: CDR1 SEHNR, CDR2 FQNEAQ (reference sequence). The ends were cut back, 0 bases at V and 1 base at J, with 7 bases in the middle. The CDR3 loop is CASSLAEGSYEQYF. The CDR3 DNA is TGTGCCAGCAGCTTAGCGGAGGGTTCCTACGAGCAGTACTTC.

The chain joins TRBV13 to TRBJ2-1; a weak D match, TRBD2 (5 bases). The CDR3 is 14 amino acids. V shed 5 bases and J shed 0 bases, with 8 bases lying between them. Germline V lookup: CDR1 PRHDT, CDR2 FYEKMQ (reference sequence). In nucleotides, the CDR3 is TGTGCCAGCAGCCCAGAGGGCTCCTACAATGAGCAGTTCTTC. Residues: CASSPEGSYNEQFF.